These T cell receptor beta chains were read from a single sample in a study of Ad26.COV2.S vaccination and SARS-CoV-2 variants. Clones were sequenced by immunoSEQ multiplex PCR, and TCRdb holds only the in-frame ones, with some missing. The sample lists 400,000 or so clones; 88% were seen once. This sample comprised peripheral blood, obtained in a trial of Ad26.COV2.S vaccine versus placebo. The origin of the receptors is a person aged 18-60 years who received the Ad26.COV2.S COVID-19 vaccine or a placebo. CDR3s include the opening cysteine and the closing phenylalanine or tryptophan. A D gene is named only where the DNA matches it firmly. Expanded clones get a size class; other rows say once, few or many, or leave the size out.

J,size,V,D,CDR3,DNA
TRBJ1-6,.,TRBV7-9,TRBD1,CASSLGGQGRSPLHF,TGTGCCAGCAGCTTAGGGGGACAGGGCAGGTCACCCCTCCACTTT
TRBJ1-6,.,TRBV3-1/TRBV3-2,.,CASSQFANGGPRNSPLHF,TGTGCCAGCAGCCAATTTGCCAACGGGGGACCGAGAAATTCACCCCTCCACTTT
TRBJ2-3,.,TRBV5-1,TRBD1,CPSNRRQGEGVTDTQYF,TGCCCCAGCAACAGACGACAGGGGGAGGGGGTCACAGATACGCAGTATTTT
TRBJ2-3,.,TRBV4-3,.,CASSQEWGRSTDTQYF,TGCGCCAGCAGCCAAGAATGGGGCCGAAGCACAGATACGCAGTATTTT
TRBJ2-7,few,TRBV5-1,.,CASSLDPGATYEQYF,TGCGCCAGCAGCTTGGATCCGGGGGCGACGTACGAGCAGTACTTC
TRBJ2-1,.,TRBV16,.,CASSQQLRAGAGDNEQFF,TGTGCCAGCAGCCAACAACTCCGGGCGGGGGCTGGGGACAATGAGCAGTTCTTC
TRBJ2-1,.,TRBV11-2,.,CASSQERDNEQFF,TGTGCCAGCAGCCAAGAAAGGGACAATGAGCAGTTCTTC
TRBJ2-3,.,TRBV5-4,.,CASSLEGTSTDTQYF,TGTGCCAGCAGCTTGGAGGGGACTAGCACAGATACGCAGTATTTT
TRBJ1-5,.,TRBV6-1,TRBD1,CASSEGVQGNNQPQHF,TGTGCCAGCAGTGAAGGGGTACAGGGGAACAATCAGCCCCAGCATTTT
TRBJ2-7,.,TRBV5-1,TRBD1,CASRVPGQGYEQYF,TGCGCCAGCAGGGTTCCGGGACAGGGGTACGAGCAGTACTTC
TRBJ2-7,.,TRBV19,.,CASSSSWMEQYF,TGTGCCAGTAGTTCCTCTTGGATGGAGCAGTACTTC
TRBJ2-1,.,TRBV4-2,.,CASSTRTPGGHEQFF,TGTGCCAGCAGCACACGCACTCCCGGGGGGCATGAGCAGTTCTTC
TRBJ2-3,.,TRBV7-9,.,CASSLDLNTQYF,TGTGCCAGCAGCTTAGATCTAAATACGCAGTATTTT
TRBJ1-4,.,TRBV19,.,CASSINLNEKLFF,TGTGCCAGTAGTATAAACCTGAATGAAAAACTGTTTTTT
TRBJ2-3,once,TRBV5-6,.,CASSYLAKHTDTQYF,TGTGCCAGCAGCTATCTAGCGAAACACACAGATACGCAGTATTTT
TRBJ2-5,.,TRBV12-5,TRBD2,CASASAGVETQYF,TGTGCTAGTGCGAGCGCGGGGGTAGAGACCCAGTACTTC
TRBJ2-7,.,TRBV3-1/TRBV3-2,.,CASSQTHYEQYF,TGTGCCAGCAGCCAGACACACTACGAGCAGTACTTC
TRBJ2-7,.,TRBV6-5,.,CASKKGSYSYEQYF,TGTGCCAGCAAGAAGGGATCCTACTCCTACGAGCAGTACTTC
TRBJ1-4,.,TRBV6-5,.,CASKLTGSTNEKLFF,TGTGCCAGCAAGTTGACGGGATCAACTAATGAAAAACTGTTTTTT
TRBJ2-5,.,TRBV6-2/TRBV6-3,TRBD1,CASSWTGKETQYF,TGTGCCAGCAGCTGGACAGGGAAAGAGACCCAGTACTTC
TRBJ2-7,.,TRBV4-1,.,CASSQGGEGSYEQYF,TGCGCCAGCAGCCAAGGCGGGGAAGGTAGCTACGAGCAGTACTTC
TRBJ1-5,.,TRBV27,.,CASIIRGGYSNQPQHF,TGTGCCAGCATCATTCGAGGGGGTTATAGCAATCAGCCCCAGCATTTT
TRBJ2-5,.,TRBV2,.,CASGLNRRETQYF,TGTGCCAGCGGATTAAACAGGAGAGAGACCCAGTACTTC
TRBJ2-7,.,TRBV6-2/TRBV6-3,TRBD1,CASSYSSGQQRLSSYEQYF,TGTGCCAGCAGTTACTCCTCGGGACAGCAAAGGCTTAGCTCCTACGAGCAGTACTTC
TRBJ2-5,.,TRBV3-1/TRBV3-2,.,CASSQDQGGRKTQYF,TGTGCCAGCAGCCAAGACCAAGGGGGGAGGAAGACCCAGTACTTC
TRBJ1-2,.,TRBV21-1,.,CASIVGGYTF,TGTGCCAGCATAGTGGGCGGCTACACCTTC
TRBJ1-2,.,TRBV7-2,.,CASSLGPVDGYTF,TGTGCCAGCAGCTTAGGGCCGGTGGATGGCTACACCTTC
TRBJ2-1,.,TRBV5-1,.,CASSPLEGSNEQFF,TGCGCCAGCAGCCCCCTGGAGGGTTCCAATGAGCAGTTCTTC